These T cell receptor beta chains were read from a single sample in a study of STAT5B mutations in CD4+ large granular lymphocyte leukemia. This table comes from immunoSEQ multiplex PCR, and its TCRdb copy is limited to in-frame clones, with some not included. The table lists under 50,000 clones, 65% to 85% of them singletons. The sample taken for sequencing was CD4+ T cells from blood buffy coats. These receptors originate from a human donor in good health. The conserved cysteine and the conserved F or W are not part of the CDR3 here. The order of the fields is D gene, clone size, CDR3 length, V gene, CDR3 protein. The D gene is left open where the match is weak. Clone size, where shown, is once, few, many, or a class for clones that have expanded.

>TRBD2|NA|12|TRBV7-3
ASSFFGEGYEQY
>NA|NA|13|TRBV7-3
ASSLTGKSGEKLF
>NA|NA|13|TRBV2
ASSGGPQKVETQY
>NA|NA|15|TRBV7-6
ASSLGIRGSSYNEQF
>TRBD2|NA|16|TRBV7-6
ASSVIVTSGPNTGELF
>NA|NA|12|TRBV6-5
ASQTRRGQETQY
>NA|NA|14|TRBV2
ASSRQVIGAKNIQY
>NA|NA|13|TRBV19
ASSINRVSTDTQY
>NA|NA|11|TRBV15
ATSRERGNTIY
>NA|NA|11|TRBV10-3
AISGGDNSPLH
>TRBD1|NA|11|TRBV5-1
ASRKTGVYGYT
>NA|NA|13|TRBV4-1
ASSQIQGWHQPQH
>TRBD2|NA|12|TRBV2
ADKGLVGTDTQY
>NA|few|15|TRBV12-5
ASGLAYQGFSDSPLH
>NA|NA|13|TRBV29-1
SVVGRGLGSYEQY
>NA|NA|11|TRBV6-5
ASTRGRDYGYT
>NA|NA|11|TRBV11-2
ASSLGGTETQY
>TRBD2|NA|11|TRBV15
ATGLAGRFEQY
>NA|NA|14|TRBV6-1
ASSVQEESSNNEQF
>TRBD2|NA|12|TRBV11-3
ASKSRGGSETQY
>NA|NA|13|TRBV28
ASLKVGVGNQPQH
>TRBD2|few|15|TRBV18
ASSPPTAGVRTGELF
>NA|NA|13|TRBV10-3
AISEGQVINSPLH
>TRBD2|once|14|TRBV7-3
ASSLNRGGLFGELF
>TRBD2|NA|10|TRBV7-2
ASSFSGGAEN
>TRBD2|NA|15|TRBV13
ASSLGPTSGPYNEQF
>TRBD1|NA|12|TRBV6-5
ASSPQGLGQPQH
>NA|NA|14|TRBV15
ATSREGPPSRKKLF
>TRBD1|NA|14|TRBV5-4
ASSPGQGATNEKLF
>TRBD2|once|9|TRBV20-1
SAKRDYEQY
>TRBD2|NA|12|TRBV5-1
ASRGGDLSYEQY
>TRBD1|NA|11|TRBV28
ASTEGAVETQY
>TRBD2|NA|16|TRBV5-4
ASSRRGGLAGYRDTQY
>NA|NA|12|TRBV2
ASSEQALNQPQH
>NA|NA|11|TRBV6-5
ASSPGRPYEQY
>TRBD2|NA|14|TRBV9
ASSKGAGGPQETQY
>TRBD1|NA|12|TRBV7-3
ASRDRDTNEKLF
>NA|once|12|TRBV19
ASWETGANQPQH
>TRBD1|NA|11|TRBV10-3
AISPTGEETQY
>TRBD2|NA|13|TRBV6-4
ASRLLAGGPNEQY
>NA|once|12|TRBV15
ATSRDTGGTEAF